These 10 T cell receptor beta chains came from one sample sequenced in a study of response to subunit inactivated influenza vaccine (dated by TCRdb to the late 2010s). Receptor amplification or capture employed RT-PCR. The instrument was an Illumina HiSeq 2500. The raw public reads went through TCRdb reprocessing: fastp at Q25, MiXCR clone calling, in-frame beta chains kept. One record per CDR3 amino acid sequence lists the most common genes and DNA. Across this sample there are 500,000 to 600,000 distinct CDR3 sequences, with roughly 10% seen only once. Of the sample, 8% to 13% is held by the ten largest clones. This same sample was also taken into another study, of T cells expressing NK-cell markers. As described in the second report: TCR beta cDNA libraries were prepared using 5'RACE template switching, which introduced a universal primer site and unique molecular identifiers.

Sequencing was performed on PBMCs from blood, taken on the day of vaccination. The receptor source for this set is a man aged 50 or older who received an inactivated influenza vaccine. Donor details come from another sample of the same person, matched by shared clones.

The table lists this clonotype with a few counts. The chain is built from TRBV7-9 and TRBJ2-7; the match to TRBD1 covers 10 bases. This CDR3 is built from 16 residues. Germline V CDR1 and CDR2: SEHNR, FQNEAQ (reference sequence). J was trimmed by 3 bases and V by 5 bases; bases with no gene match: 10. CDR3 in amino acids: CASSDKLRDRGYEQYF. The CDR3 DNA reads TGTGCCAGCAGCGACAAATTACGGGACAGGGGCTACGAGCAGTACTTC.

A few counts support this clonotype. The chain carries TRBV28 and TRBJ1-4; 7 nucleotides align to TRBD1. The V segment lost 6 bases and the J segment 7 bases; nucleotides outside the gene matches: 5. The CDR3 is 13 residues long. CDR1 is MDHEN, CDR2 SYDVKM, per germline. The DNA for the CDR3 is TGTGCCAGCAGCGGACAGGATATTGAAAAACTGTTTTTT. Amino acids: CASSGQDIEKLFF.

This clonotype has more than one count but fewer than ten. The genes are TRBV5-1 and TRBJ1-1; perhaps TRBD1 as D (5 bases). This CDR3 is built from 15 residues. Germline CDR1 reads SGHRS; CDR2 reads YFSETQ. V was pared by 0 bases and J by 2 bases, with 11 bases between. The CDR3 region is CASSLGGGSNTEAFF. DNA of the CDR3: TGCGCCAGCAGCTTGGGTGGGGGATCCAACACTGAAGCTTTCTTT.

The chain carries TRBV9 and TRBJ2-3; TRBD1 matches at 7 bases. J gave up 6 bases and V 3 bases, and 10 bases lay outside the gene matches. The CDR3 totals 15 residues. Germline CDR1 reads SGDLS; CDR2 reads YYNGEE. Here the CDR3 reads CASSDRDSKDDTQYF. The DNA for the CDR3 is TGTGCCAGCAGCGACCGGGACAGTAAGGATGATACGCAGTATTTT.

This clonotype was picked up a small number of times. The V and J genes are TRBV2 and TRBJ2-5, with D unclear. The CDR3 is made up of 12 amino acids. Germline loops: CDR1 SNHLY, CDR2 FYNNEI. V gave up 6 bases and J gave up 0 bases, with 5 bases separating them. As DNA, the CDR3 is TGTGCCAGCAGCATGAACCAAGAGACCCAGTACTTC. This encodes CASSMNQETQYF.

The chain employs TRBV12-3 or TRBV12-4 and TRBJ2-3, with 7 bases that match TRBD2. The CDR3 runs to 15 residues. V gave up 5 bases and J gave up 0 bases; unmatched junction bases: 5. DNA for the CDR3: TGTGCCAGCAGTGAACTAGCGCGGAGCACAGATACGCAGTATTTT. This sequence encodes CASSELARSTDTQYF.

CDR3 in DNA: TGTGCCAGCTCACGCCGGACTAGCGGATTCGGGGATACGCAGTATTTT. Protein sequence: CASSRRTSGFGDTQYF. The J gene is TRBJ2-3, the V gene TRBV18; 10 nucleotides align to TRBD2. J was trimmed by 6 bases and V by 4 bases; bases with no gene match: 10. The CDR3 length is 16 residues. The germline gives CDR1 KGHSH, CDR2 LQKENI.

This clonotype was observed a handful of times. The chain carries TRBV6-2 or TRBV6-3 and TRBJ2-6; D is undetermined. The V end lost 6 bases, the J end lost 0 bases, and 9 bases lay between the germline ends. There are 15 residues in the CDR3. Per the germline V gene, CDR1 is MNHEY and CDR2 is SVGEGT. CDR3 residues: CASRSGVSGANVLTF. The CDR3 nucleotides read TGTGCCAGCAGATCAGGTGTCTCTGGGGCCAACGTCCTGACTTTC.

In nucleotides, the CDR3 is TGTGCCAGCAGCGTACTACTTAGCGCTAGCGGGGGCCCCAGCTCCTACAATGAGCAGTTCTTC. As protein: CASSVLLSASGGPSSYNEQFF. This rearrangement joins TRBV9 to TRBJ2-1, with 10 bases matching TRBD2. The germline V gene has CDR1 SGDLS and CDR2 YYNGEE. J gave up 0 bases and V 1 base, and 16 bases lay outside the gene matches. There are 21 residues in the CDR3.

CDR3 loop: CASRDDRANTGELFF. CDR3 nucleotides: TGCGCCAGCAGGGATGACAGGGCAAACACCGGGGAGCTGTTTTTT. V usage is TRBV5-1 and J usage is TRBJ2-2; 7 positions agree with TRBD1. V trimming: 5 bases; J trimming: 2 bases; junction bases outside the gene matches: 6. This CDR3 comprises 15 residues. The V gene's germline CDR1 is SGHRS and CDR2 YFSETQ.